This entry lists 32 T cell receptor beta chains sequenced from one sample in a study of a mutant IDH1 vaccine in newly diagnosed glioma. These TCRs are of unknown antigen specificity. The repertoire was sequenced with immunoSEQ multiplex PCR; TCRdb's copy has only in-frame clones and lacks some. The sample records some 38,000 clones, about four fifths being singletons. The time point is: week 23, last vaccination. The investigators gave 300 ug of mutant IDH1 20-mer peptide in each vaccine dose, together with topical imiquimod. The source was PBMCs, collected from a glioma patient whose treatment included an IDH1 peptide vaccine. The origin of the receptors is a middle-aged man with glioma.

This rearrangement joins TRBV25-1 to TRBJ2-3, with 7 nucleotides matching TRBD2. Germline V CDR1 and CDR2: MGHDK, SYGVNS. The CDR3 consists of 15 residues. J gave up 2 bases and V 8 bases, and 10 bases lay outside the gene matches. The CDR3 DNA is TGTGCCAGCGCCCGGGCTAGCGGATACACAGATACGCAGTATTTT. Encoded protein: CASARASGYTDTQYF.

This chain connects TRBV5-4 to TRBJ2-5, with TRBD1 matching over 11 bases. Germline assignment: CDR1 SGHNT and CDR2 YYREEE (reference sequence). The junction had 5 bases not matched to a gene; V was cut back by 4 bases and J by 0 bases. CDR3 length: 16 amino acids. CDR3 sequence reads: CASSHGTGGYQETQYF. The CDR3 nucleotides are TGTGCCAGCAGCCATGGGACAGGGGGGTACCAAGAGACCCAGTACTTC.

CDR3 protein: CASSLPRYGYTF. For the CDR3, the DNA is TGTGCCAGCAGCTTACCCCGATATGGCTACACCTTC. The V and J genes are TRBV7-2 and TRBJ1-2; D gene ambiguous. CDR3 length: 12 residues. V was cut by 2 bases and J by 5 bases, with 6 bases left in between. CDR1 and CDR2 from the germline V gene are SGHTA and FQGNSA.

The CDR3 nucleotides read TGTGCTAGTGGTCCACGCTTCGGGTTCGGAGTCGGCATGCGCCAGCATTTT. It translates to CASGPRFGFGVGMRQHF. The chain links TRBV12-5 to TRBJ1-5; D is ambiguous. The CDR3 spans 17 residues. Trimming took off 5 bases at V and 12 bases at J, with 29 bases between the two ends. The germline CDR1 and CDR2 sequences are LGHNT and FRNRAP.

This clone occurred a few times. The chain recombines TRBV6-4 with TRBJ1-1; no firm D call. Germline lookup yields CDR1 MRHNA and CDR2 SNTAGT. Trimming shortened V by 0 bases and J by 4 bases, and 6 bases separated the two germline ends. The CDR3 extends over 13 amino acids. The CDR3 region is CASSDSRGTEAFF. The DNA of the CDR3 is TGTGCCAGCAGTGACTCACGGGGCACTGAAGCTTTCTTT.

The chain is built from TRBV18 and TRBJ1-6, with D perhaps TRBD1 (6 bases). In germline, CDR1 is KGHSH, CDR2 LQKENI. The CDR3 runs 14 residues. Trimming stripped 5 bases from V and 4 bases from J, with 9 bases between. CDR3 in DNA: TGTGCCAGCTCATGGCAGGGGTATAATTCACCCCTCCACTTT. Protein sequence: CASSWQGYNSPLHF.

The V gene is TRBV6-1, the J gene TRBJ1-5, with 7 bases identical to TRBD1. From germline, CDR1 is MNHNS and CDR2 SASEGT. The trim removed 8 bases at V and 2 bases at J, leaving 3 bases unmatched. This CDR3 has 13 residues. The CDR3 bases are TGTGCCAGCCGCGGACAGGGCAATCAGCCCCAGCATTTT. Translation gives CASRGQGNQPQHF.

CDR3 sequence reads: CASSLDGTTSDTQYF. Here the CDR3 DNA reads TGTGCCAGCAGCTTAGATGGGACTACCTCAGATACGCAGTATTTT. The V call is TRBV11-3, the J call TRBJ2-3; the match to TRBD2 covers 7 bases. The CDR3 length is 15 residues. CDR1 is SGHNT and CDR2 is YENEEA in the germline V gene. V lost 0 bases, J lost 4 bases, and 4 bases stayed unmatched. Filled out from reference TRBV11-3 and TRBJ2-3, the complete variable domain reads EAGVVQSPRYKIIEKKQPVAFWCNPISGHNTLYWYLQNLGQGPELLIRYENEEAVDDSQLPKDRFSAERLKGVDSTLKIQPAELGDSAVYLCASSLDGTTSDTQYFGPGTRLTVL.

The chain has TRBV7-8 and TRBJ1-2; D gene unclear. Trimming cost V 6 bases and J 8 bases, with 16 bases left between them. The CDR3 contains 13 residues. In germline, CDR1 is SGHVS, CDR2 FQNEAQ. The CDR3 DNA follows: TGTGCCAGCAGTAGAAGCCCTAGGAAAGGCTACACCTTC. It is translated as CASSRSPRKGYTF.

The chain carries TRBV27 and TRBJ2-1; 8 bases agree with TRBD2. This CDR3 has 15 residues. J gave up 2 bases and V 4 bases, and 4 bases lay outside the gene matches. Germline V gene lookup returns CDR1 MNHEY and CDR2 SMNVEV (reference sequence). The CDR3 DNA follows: TGTGCCAGCAGTTATGGCGGGAGGCCCTACAATGAGCAGTTCTTC. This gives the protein CASSYGGRPYNEQFF.

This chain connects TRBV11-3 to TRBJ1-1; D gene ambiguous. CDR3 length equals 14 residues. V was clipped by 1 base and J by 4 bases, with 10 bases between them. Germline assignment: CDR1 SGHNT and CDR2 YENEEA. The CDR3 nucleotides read TGTGCCAGCAGCTTAGGCACGGGAAGCACTGAAGCTTTCTTT. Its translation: CASSLGTGSTEAFF.

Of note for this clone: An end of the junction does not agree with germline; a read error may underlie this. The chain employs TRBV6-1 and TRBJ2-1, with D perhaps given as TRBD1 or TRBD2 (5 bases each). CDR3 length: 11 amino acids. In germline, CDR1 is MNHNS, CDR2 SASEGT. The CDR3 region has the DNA TGTACCAGCAGGGTGGCTGAGGGCAAGTTCTTC. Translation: CTSRVAEGKFF.

CDR3 sequence reads: CASRETGPTDTQYF. DNA of the CDR3: TGTGCCAGCAGGGAGACAGGGCCCACAGATACGCAGTATTTT. V usage is TRBV2 and J usage is TRBJ2-3; 7 nucleotides agree with TRBD1. V gave up 6 bases and J gave up 2 bases; unmatched junction bases: 5. From germline, CDR1 is SNHLY and CDR2 FYNNEI. The CDR3 length is 14 residues.

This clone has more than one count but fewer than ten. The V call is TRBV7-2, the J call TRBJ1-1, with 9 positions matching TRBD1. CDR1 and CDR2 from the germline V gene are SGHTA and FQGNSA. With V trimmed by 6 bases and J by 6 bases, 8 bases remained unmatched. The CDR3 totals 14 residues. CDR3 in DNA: TGTGCCAGCAGTCCCACAGGGGGCATCGCTGAAGCTTTCTTT. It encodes CASSPTGGIAEAFF.

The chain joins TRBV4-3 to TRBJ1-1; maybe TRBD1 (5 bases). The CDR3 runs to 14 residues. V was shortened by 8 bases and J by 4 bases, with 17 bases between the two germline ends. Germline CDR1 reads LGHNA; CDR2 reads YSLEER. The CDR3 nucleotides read TGCGCCAGCTCGGGACTCACGGCGGGCACTGAAGCTTTCTTT. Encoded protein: CASSGLTAGTEAFF.

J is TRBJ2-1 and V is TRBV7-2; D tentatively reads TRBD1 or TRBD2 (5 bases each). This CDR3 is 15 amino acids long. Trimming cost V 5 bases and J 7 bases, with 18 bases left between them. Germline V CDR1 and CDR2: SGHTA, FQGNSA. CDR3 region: CASSDPGRTWNEQFF. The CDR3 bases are TGTGCCAGCAGCGACCCGGGACGGACGTGGAATGAGCAGTTCTTC.

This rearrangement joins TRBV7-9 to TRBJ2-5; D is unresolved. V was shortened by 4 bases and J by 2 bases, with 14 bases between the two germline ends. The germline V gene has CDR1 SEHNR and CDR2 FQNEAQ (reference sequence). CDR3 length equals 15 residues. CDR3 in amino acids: CASSSRRTPQETQYF. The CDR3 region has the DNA TGTGCCAGCAGCTCTAGACGGACGCCTCAAGAGACCCAGTACTTC.

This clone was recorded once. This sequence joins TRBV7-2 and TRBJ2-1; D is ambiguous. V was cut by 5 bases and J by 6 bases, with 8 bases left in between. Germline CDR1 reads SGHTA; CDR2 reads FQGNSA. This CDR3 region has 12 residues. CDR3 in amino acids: CASSPPLNEQFF. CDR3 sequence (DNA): TGTGCCAGCAGCCCTCCCCTCAATGAGCAGTTCTTC.

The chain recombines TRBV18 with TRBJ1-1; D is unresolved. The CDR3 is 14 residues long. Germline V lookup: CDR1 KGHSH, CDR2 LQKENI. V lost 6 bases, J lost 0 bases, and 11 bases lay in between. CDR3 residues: CASSPGLMNTEAFF. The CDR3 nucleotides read TGTGCCAGCTCGCCAGGCCTCATGAACACTGAAGCTTTCTTT.

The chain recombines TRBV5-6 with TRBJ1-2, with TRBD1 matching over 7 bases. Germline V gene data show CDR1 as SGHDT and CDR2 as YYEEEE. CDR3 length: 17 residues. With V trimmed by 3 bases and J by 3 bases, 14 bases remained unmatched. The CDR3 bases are TGTGCCAGCAGCTCATATGTCTCGACAGGGCTGGACTATGGCTACACCTTC. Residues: CASSSYVSTGLDYGYTF. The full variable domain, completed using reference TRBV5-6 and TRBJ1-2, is DAGVTQSPTHLIKTRGQQVTLRCSPKSGHDTVSWYQQALGQGPQFIFQYYEEEERQRGNFPDRFSGHQFPNYSSELNVNALLLGDSALYLCASSSYVSTGLDYGYTFGSGTRLTVV.

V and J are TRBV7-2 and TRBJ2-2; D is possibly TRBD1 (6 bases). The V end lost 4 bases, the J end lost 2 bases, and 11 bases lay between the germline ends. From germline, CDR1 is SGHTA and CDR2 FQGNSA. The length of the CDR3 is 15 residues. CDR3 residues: CASSSWTDNTGELFF. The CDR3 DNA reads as TGTGCCAGCAGCTCTTGGACAGATAACACCGGGGAGCTGTTTTTT. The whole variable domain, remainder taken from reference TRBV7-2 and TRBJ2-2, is GAGVSQSPSNKVTEKGKDVELRCDPISGHTALYWYRQSLGQGLEFLIYFQGNSAPDKSGLPSDRFSAERTGGSVSTLTIQRTQQEDSAVYLCASSSWTDNTGELFFGEGSRLTVL.

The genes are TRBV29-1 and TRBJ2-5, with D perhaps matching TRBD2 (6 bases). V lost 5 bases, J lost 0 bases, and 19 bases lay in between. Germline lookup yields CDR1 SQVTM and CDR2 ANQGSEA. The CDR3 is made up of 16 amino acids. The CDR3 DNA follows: TGCAGCGTTATGCCAATAGGGCTAGCGCACCAAGAGACCCAGTACTTC. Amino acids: CSVMPIGLAHQETQYF. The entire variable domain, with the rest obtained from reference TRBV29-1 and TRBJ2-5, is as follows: SAVISQKPSRDICQRGTSLTIQCQVDSQVTMMFWYRQQPGQSLTLIATANQGSEATYESGFVIDKFPISRPNLTFSTLTVSNMSPEDSSIYLCSVMPIGLAHQETQYFGPGTRLLVL.

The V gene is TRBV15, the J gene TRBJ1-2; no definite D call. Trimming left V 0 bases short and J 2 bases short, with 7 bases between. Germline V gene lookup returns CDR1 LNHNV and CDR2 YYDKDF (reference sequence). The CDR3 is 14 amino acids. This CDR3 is CATSRDGKNYGYTF. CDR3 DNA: TGTGCCACCAGCAGAGATGGCAAAAACTATGGCTACACCTTC.

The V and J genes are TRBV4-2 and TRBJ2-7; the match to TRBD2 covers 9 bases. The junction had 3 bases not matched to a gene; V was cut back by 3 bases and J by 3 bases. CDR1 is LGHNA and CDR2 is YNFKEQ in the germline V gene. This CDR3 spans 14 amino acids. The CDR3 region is CASSQSSGIYEQYF. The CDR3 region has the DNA TGTGCCAGCAGCCAGTCTAGCGGGATCTACGAGCAGTACTTC.

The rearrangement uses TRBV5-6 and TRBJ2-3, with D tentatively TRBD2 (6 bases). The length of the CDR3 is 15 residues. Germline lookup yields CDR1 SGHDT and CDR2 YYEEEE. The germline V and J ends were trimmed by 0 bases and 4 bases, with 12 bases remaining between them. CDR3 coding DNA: TGTGCCAGCAGCTTGGCGGGAGAGGTTGCAGATACGCAGTATTTT. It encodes CASSLAGEVADTQYF.

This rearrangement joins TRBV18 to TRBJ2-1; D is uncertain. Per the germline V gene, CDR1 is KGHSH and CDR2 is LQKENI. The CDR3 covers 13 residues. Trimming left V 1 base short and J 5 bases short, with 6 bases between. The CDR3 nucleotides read TGTGCCAGCTCACCACGGCAGAACAATGAGCAGTTCTTC. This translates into CASSPRQNNEQFF.

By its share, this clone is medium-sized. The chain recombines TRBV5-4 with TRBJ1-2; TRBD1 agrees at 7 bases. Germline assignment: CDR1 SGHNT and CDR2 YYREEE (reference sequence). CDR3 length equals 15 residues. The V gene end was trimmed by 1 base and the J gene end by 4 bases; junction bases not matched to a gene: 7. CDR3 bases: TGTGCCAGCAGCTTGACCTCGGGACAGTCCTATGGCTACACCTTC. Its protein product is CASSLTSGQSYGYTF.

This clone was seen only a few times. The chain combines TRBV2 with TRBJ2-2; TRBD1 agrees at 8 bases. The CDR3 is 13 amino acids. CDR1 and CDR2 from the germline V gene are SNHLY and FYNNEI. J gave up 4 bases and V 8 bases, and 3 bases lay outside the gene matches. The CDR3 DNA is TGTGCCAGCCGGGACAGGCTCACCGGGGAGCTGTTTTTT. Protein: CASRDRLTGELFF.

This chain's CDR3 is CASSALRGYGYTF. The CDR3 coding sequence is TGTGCCAGCAGCGCACTTCGGGGCTATGGCTACACCTTC. The J gene is TRBJ1-2, the V gene TRBV21-1. TRBV21-1 is listed as a pseudogene. This CDR3 is 13 amino acids long.

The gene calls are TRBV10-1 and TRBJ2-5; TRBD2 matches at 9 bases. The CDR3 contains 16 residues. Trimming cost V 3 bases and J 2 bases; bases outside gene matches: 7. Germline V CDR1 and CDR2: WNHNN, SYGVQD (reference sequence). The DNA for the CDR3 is TGCGCCAGCAGTGATGTCTCTAGCGGGAAACAAGAGACCCAGTACTTC. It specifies CASSDVSSGKQETQYF.

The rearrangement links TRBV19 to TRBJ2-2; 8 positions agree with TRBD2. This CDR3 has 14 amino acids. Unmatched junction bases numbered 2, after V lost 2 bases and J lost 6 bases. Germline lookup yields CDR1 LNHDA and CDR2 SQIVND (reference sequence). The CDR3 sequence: CASSIPGGAGELFF. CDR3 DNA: TGTGCCAGTAGTATACCGGGAGGGGCCGGGGAGCTGTTTTTT. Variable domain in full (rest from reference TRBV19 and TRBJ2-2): DGGITQSPKYLFRKEGQNVTLSCEQNLNHDAMYWYRQDPGQGLRLIYYSQIVNDFQKGDIAEGYSVSREKKESFPLTVTSAQKNPTAFYLCASSIPGGAGELFFGEGSRLTVL.

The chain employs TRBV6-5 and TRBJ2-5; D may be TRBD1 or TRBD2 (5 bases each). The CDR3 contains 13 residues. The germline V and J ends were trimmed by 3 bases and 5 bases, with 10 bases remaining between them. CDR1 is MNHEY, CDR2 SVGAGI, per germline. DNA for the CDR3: TGTGCCAGCAGTTATGGGGGAAGGGAGACCCAGTACTTC. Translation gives CASSYGGRETQYF.